This is a list of T cell receptor beta chains from one sample in a study of OX40 agonist ivuxolimab in advanced cancers. Here immunoSEQ multiplex PCR was the method, and the copy in TCRdb shows in-frame clones only, minus some. The sample has fewer than 75,000 clones; 88% are singletons. The material was CD4+ or CD8+ T cells sorted from blood, obtained in a trial of the OX40 agonist ivuxolimab. These receptors originate from an adult with an advanced solid tumor such as melanoma, head and neck, liver or kidney cancer. Each CDR3 is given with its conserved first and last residue. The order of the fields is clone size, V gene, J gene, CDR3 protein. The size field is filled for only some rows; it gives once, few, many or a size class.

size: .; V: TRBV7-8; J: TRBJ1-4; CDR3: CASSPKDSPVKLFF
size: few; V: TRBV28; J: TRBJ2-2; CDR3: CASSLALISPPDRTNTGELFF
size: .; V: TRBV19; J: TRBJ2-7; CDR3: CASSLRDRGPGEQYF
size: .; V: TRBV28; J: TRBJ1-5; CDR3: CASSFPPRNQPQHF
size: .; V: TRBV29-1; J: TRBJ2-5; CDR3: CSVEDRWQQETQYF
size: .; V: TRBV7-8; J: TRBJ2-7; CDR3: CASSVGTSGTSPGYF
size: .; V: TRBV7-9; J: TRBJ1-1; CDR3: CASSLERTAEAFF
size: .; V: TRBV11-2; J: TRBJ2-1; CDR3: CASSSYGYNEQFF
size: .; V: TRBV11-2; J: TRBJ2-5; CDR3: CASSLGTSGPQETQYF
size: .; V: TRBV7-3; J: TRBJ2-1; CDR3: CASSITSGRGHEQFF
size: few; V: TRBV6-1; J: TRBJ2-1; CDR3: CASSGQPQQGDNEQFF
size: .; V: TRBV18; J: TRBJ1-2; CDR3: CASSGDLQGGYTF
size: .; V: TRBV19; J: TRBJ2-6; CDR3: CASSLSGTSGANVLTF
size: .; V: TRBV19; J: TRBJ1-2; CDR3: CASSIVSRESYGYTF
size: .; V: TRBV30; J: TRBJ1-5; CDR3: CAWRERSRNQPQHF
size: .; V: TRBV19; J: TRBJ1-2; CDR3: CASNWQGTPYGYTF
size: .; V: TRBV5-1; J: TRBJ1-2; CDR3: CASSLGRAVDYGYTF
size: .; V: TRBV6-6; J: TRBJ2-5; CDR3: CASSFSGMLQTQYF
size: .; V: TRBV2; J: TRBJ2-7; CDR3: CASSMSQGGEQYF
size: .; V: TRBV19; J: TRBJ2-7; CDR3: CASSEQDRSSYEQYF
size: .; V: TRBV5-6; J: TRBJ2-7; CDR3: CASSLGDRSYEQYF
size: .; V: TRBV7-2; J: TRBJ2-2; CDR3: CASSLALGPGELFF
size: once; V: TRBV11-2; J: TRBJ2-7; CDR3: CASSLVNAGGHYEQYF
size: .; V: TRBV7-9; J: TRBJ1-2; CDR3: CASSFSSEGGYTF
size: .; V: TRBV7-8; J: TRBJ1-2; CDR3: CASSFRATGNPYGYTF
size: .; V: TRBV19; J: TRBJ2-3; CDR3: CASSYRDPSDTQYF
size: .; V: TRBV9; J: TRBJ2-6; CDR3: CASSPRVSGANVLTF
size: .; V: TRBV4-1; J: TRBJ1-5; CDR3: CASSQDFPLGSQPQHF
size: few; V: TRBV2; J: TRBJ2-1; CDR3: CASSDTGNSYNEQFF
size: .; V: TRBV5-1; J: TRBJ2-3; CDR3: CASSLRSTDTQYF
size: .; V: TRBV28; J: TRBJ1-1; CDR3: CASSARVRNLRTEAFF
size: .; V: TRBV9; J: TRBJ2-1; CDR3: CASSLLAGGPSIEQFF
size: .; V: TRBV5-5; J: TRBJ2-7; CDR3: CASSLRGVYEQYF
size: .; V: TRBV7-3; J: TRBJ2-6; CDR3: CASSLNPDATGANVLTF
size: .; V: TRBV12-5; J: TRBJ2-1; CDR3: CASGLASLAGGPHNEQFF
size: .; V: TRBV7-2; J: TRBJ1-4; CDR3: CASSRTGNEKLFF
size: .; V: TRBV18; J: TRBJ1-1; CDR3: CASSPNLDTEAFF
size: .; V: TRBV5-1; J: TRBJ2-1; CDR3: CASSLGVGTSSEQFF